This T cell receptor beta chain was recorded in a study of T cell repertoires in cytomegalovirus infection. Whole-study context: Public signatures in TCR beta pointed to CMV infection and matching HLA type.

Notes on the study in general: Dominating the ex vivo response were TCR beta clonotypes that were CMV-specific and HLA-C-restricted. Cumulative public TCR beta family frequency identified carriers of CMV plus the relevant HLA.

One entry per CDR3 protein, called by TCRdb with MiXCR from the reads. The data hold more than 150,000 distinct CDR3 sequences, with less than 25% observed a single time. This clonotype has a count of ten or more. Its antigen remains unknown. The receptor's source is a human donor in good health (CMV status not recorded). Some clones in this sample may be carry-over from other donors' samples. Specimen: PBMCs.

The CDR3 sequence: CASSLFGFRETQYF. As DNA, the CDR3 is TGTGCCAGCAGCTTATTCGGGTTCCGAGAGACCCAGTACTTC. The chain uses TRBV7-2 and TRBJ2-5; no definite D call. V lost 2 bases and J 4 bases, leaving 11 bases between the germline ends. The CDR3 is made up of 14 amino acids. Germline V lookup: CDR1 SGHTA, CDR2 FQGNSA.